One sample yielded the 29 T cell receptor beta chains listed below, sequenced in a study of neurological immune-mediated disorders (dated by TCRdb to about 2019). Libraries were prepared through 5' RACE. Sequencing instrument: Illumina HiSeq 2500. TCRdb reran the public reads through fastp at Q25 and MiXCR, keeping productive beta chains. Entries that share a CDR3 protein sequence are merged under the most common genes and DNA. In this sample the table shows roughly 56,000 distinct CDR3 sequences, around 3.4% of which occur a single time. The ten largest account for about 7% of the sample. The sample comprised PBMCs. All receptors derive from a woman aged 55-69 years with multiple sclerosis.

This clonotype has at least ten counts. This chain uses TRBV5-1 with TRBJ2-5; D call uncertain. Germline V gene data show CDR1 as SGHRS and CDR2 as YFSETQ. V lost 0 bases to trimming and J lost 4 bases, with 22 bases between them. There are 18 residues in the CDR3. The CDR3 is CASSLAQWPQLKGETQYF. The CDR3 bases are TGCGCCAGCAGCTTGGCTCAGTGGCCTCAGTTAAAGGGAGAGACCCAGTACTTC.

The sample holds a few counts of this clonotype. V and J are TRBV20-1 and TRBJ2-3; TRBD2 aligns across 8 bases. Trimming removed 4 bases from V and 2 bases from J; junction bases left unmatched: 8. CDR1 DFQATT and CDR2 SNEGSKA come from the germline V gene (reference sequence). This CDR3 has 15 residues. The CDR3: CSATSRGDHTDTQYF. The CDR3 DNA follows: TGCAGTGCTACGTCGCGGGGGGACCACACAGATACGCAGTATTTT.

This clonotype was observed many times. Here the CDR3 DNA reads TGCGCCAGCAGCGCGGGACCTTGGCAGTTCTTC. Its protein is CASSAGPWQFF. The chain combines TRBV5-1 with TRBJ2-1, with TRBD2 as a possible D gene (6 bases). CDR3 length equals 11 residues. Trimming pared 4 bases from V and 12 bases from J, leaving 11 bases between. Germline CDR1 SGHRS, CDR2 YFSETQ.

Points on this clonotype: A much larger clonotype is one base distant, so this may be a read error. Without the conserved terminal phenylalanine or tryptophan, this CDR3 likely stems from a read error. The chain links TRBV14 to TRBJ1-1; D gene uncertain. From germline, CDR1 is SGHDN and CDR2 FVKESK. V was pared by 6 bases and J by 6 bases, with 11 bases between. The CDR3 spans 12 residues. This CDR3 is CASSFGGPEAFS. The CDR3 coding sequence is TGTGCCAGCAGTTTTGGTGGGCCTGAAGCTTTCTCT.

This sequence joins TRBV5-5 and TRBJ2-5; D might be TRBD2 (5 bases). Germline V gives CDR1 SGHKS, CDR2 YYEKEE (reference sequence). V was clipped by 0 bases and J by 5 bases, with 23 bases between them. The CDR3 runs to 18 residues. CDR3: CASSLDEGSYVGRETQYF. In DNA, the CDR3 is TGTGCCAGCAGCTTGGATGAGGGAAGTTACGTTGGCCGGGAGACCCAGTACTTC.

This clonotype appeared many times. The chain uses TRBV20-1 and TRBJ2-4; 8 bases agree with TRBD2. The germline CDR1 and CDR2 sequences are DFQATT and SNEGSKA (reference sequence). The CDR3 extends over 14 amino acids. The V segment lost 7 bases and the J segment 1 base; nucleotides outside the gene matches: 6. The CDR3 nucleotides are TGCAGTGTAGCGGGGAGGAGGGCCAAAAACATTCAGTACTTC. Translated: CSVAGRRAKNIQYF.

This clonotype was detected ten times or more. The chain is built from TRBV20-1 and TRBJ1-2, with D possibly TRBD1 on 6 matching bases. Germline CDR1 DFQATT, CDR2 SNEGSKA (reference sequence). V was clipped by 0 bases and J by 5 bases, with 10 bases between them. The CDR3 has 13 residues. The CDR3 DNA reads TGCAGTGCTAGAGAGATTGGACAGTATGGCTACACCTTC. Encoded protein: CSAREIGQYGYTF.

This clonotype was detected only a few times. The chain links TRBV7-9 to TRBJ1-2, with a weak D call TRBD1 (5 bases). The V and J ends lost 5 bases and 5 bases respectively, with 15 bases between them. Germline V gene lookup returns CDR1 SEHNR and CDR2 FQNEAQ (reference sequence). The CDR3 loop spans 14 amino acids. CDR3 residues: CASSRGTEPYGYTF. The CDR3 region has the DNA TGTGCCAGCAGCCGCGGGACTGAACCTTATGGCTACACCTTC.

This clonotype was seen ten or more times. V is TRBV20-1 and J is TRBJ2-4, with D hard to call. The CDR3 is 10 amino acids. CDR1 and CDR2 from the germline V gene are DFQATT and SNEGSKA (reference sequence). V shed 3 bases and J shed 9 bases, with 6 bases lying between them. CDR3 in DNA: TGCAGTGCTAGCAATTCCATTCAGTACTTC. Translating it yields CSASNSIQYF.

At least ten counts were recorded for this clonotype. The chain couples TRBV6-2 or TRBV6-3 to TRBJ2-7; 13 bases line up with TRBD2. Germline V CDR1 and CDR2: MNHEY, SVGEGT. The ends lost 2 bases at V and 1 base at J; junction bases unmatched: 2. CDR3 size: 16 residues. The CDR3 DNA reads as TGTGCCAGCAGTTACACTAGCGGGAGGGGTTCCTACGAGCAGTACTTC. Protein sequence: CASSYTSGRGSYEQYF.

This clonotype appeared many times. The chain couples TRBV9 to TRBJ2-7, with D possibly TRBD2 on 6 matching bases. Germline lookup yields CDR1 SGDLS and CDR2 YYNGEE. The ends were cut back, 1 base at V and 3 bases at J, with 11 bases in the middle. The CDR3 covers 14 residues. DNA of the CDR3: TGTGCCAGCAGCGTAAGAGAAGCGGGCTACGAGCAGTACTTC. It encodes CASSVREAGYEQYF.

There are many counts of this clonotype. The chain links TRBV24-1 to TRBJ2-7; TRBD1 or TRBD2 may be the D gene (6 bases each). The CDR3 consists of 13 residues. V lost 3 bases, J lost 5 bases, and 10 bases lay in between. Germline assignment: CDR1 KGHDR and CDR2 SFDVKD. The CDR3 spells CATSDTGAHEQYF. CDR3 DNA sequence: TGTGCCACCAGTGATACGGGGGCCCACGAGCAGTACTTC.

This clonotype was counted many times. The chain has TRBV4-1 and TRBJ1-1; maybe TRBD1 (5 bases). CDR1 MGHRA and CDR2 YSYEKL come from the germline V gene. The CDR3 consists of 14 residues. Trimming left V 4 bases short and J 5 bases short, with 14 bases between. CDR3 coding DNA: TGCGCCAGCAGCCCGGAGAGGGGTAGGACTGAAGCTTTCTTT. As protein: CASSPERGRTEAFF.

This clonotype was found many times. The rearrangement links TRBV7-9 to TRBJ2-1; 7 nucleotides line up with TRBD2. Germline CDR1 and CDR2: SEHNR and FQNEAQ (reference sequence). The CDR3 length is 16 residues. V was clipped by 0 bases and J by 3 bases; unmatched bases: 5. The CDR3 nucleotides are TGTGCCAGCAGCTTAGCCCGTGCGGGGGACTACAATGAGCAGTTCTTC. As protein: CASSLARAGDYNEQFF.

This clonotype was seen at least ten times. The chain carries TRBV5-6 and TRBJ2-7, with no clear D. The CDR3 has 12 residues. V was pared by 5 bases and J by 6 bases, with 12 bases between. Germline values: CDR1 SGHDT, CDR2 YYEEEE. The CDR3 DNA reads as TGTGCCAGCAGTTCAGGCGCCGGCGAGCAGTACTTC. Translation gives CASSSGAGEQYF.

This clonotype was seen many times. V usage is TRBV5-1 and J usage is TRBJ2-2; D ambiguous. The CDR3 covers 14 residues. Germline V gene lookup returns CDR1 SGHRS and CDR2 YFSETQ. V lost 0 bases, J lost 1 base, and 4 bases lay in between. For the CDR3, the DNA is TGCGCCAGCAGCTTGGGTGTGAACACCGGGGAGCTGTTTTTT. Translation gives CASSLGVNTGELFF. Variable domain in full (rest from reference TRBV5-1 and TRBJ2-2): KAGVTQTPRYLIKTRGQQVTLSCSPISGHRSVSWYQQTPGQGLQFLFEYFSETQRNKGNFPGRFSGRQFSNSRSEMNVSTLELGDSALYLCASSLGVNTGELFFGEGSRLTVL.

This clonotype appeared many times. The chain has TRBV20-1 and TRBJ2-1; 9 bases match TRBD2. The CDR3 loop spans 15 amino acids. The trim removed 0 bases at V and 5 bases at J, leaving 5 bases unmatched. Per germline, CDR1 DFQATT and CDR2 SNEGSKA (reference sequence). CDR3 in amino acids: CSARDPSGADNEQFF. The CDR3 bases are TGCAGTGCTAGAGACCCTAGCGGGGCGGACAATGAGCAGTTCTTC.

This clonotype was observed at least ten times. The chain combines TRBV20-1 with TRBJ1-6, with D tentatively TRBD1 (6 bases). The germline gives CDR1 DFQATT, CDR2 SNEGSKA (reference sequence). The CDR3 has 15 residues. Trimming took off 2 bases at V and 5 bases at J, with 13 bases between the two ends. DNA of the CDR3: TGCAGTGCTAGAAGAGGGGGGTCGCATAATTCACCCCTCCACTTT. Its translation is CSARRGGSHNSPLHF.

In this sample, this clonotype turned up many times. The chain combines TRBV5-1 with TRBJ2-2; 13 nucleotides line up with TRBD2. Looked up from germline, CDR1 is SGHRS and CDR2 is YFSETQ. CDR3 length: 14 residues. Germline trimming cut 7 bases from V and 7 bases from J; bases unmatched to any gene: 4. The CDR3 DNA reads as TGCGCCAGCCAAGGACTAGCGGGAGTCGGGGAGCTGTTTTTT. Translating it yields CASQGLAGVGELFF. The full variable domain, with the rest looked up from reference TRBV5-1 and TRBJ2-2, is KAGVTQTPRYLIKTRGQQVTLSCSPISGHRSVSWYQQTPGQGLQFLFEYFSETQRNKGNFPGRFSGRQFSNSRSEMNVSTLELGDSALYLCASQGLAGVGELFFGEGSRLTVL.

The chain employs TRBV20-1 and TRBJ2-7; 9 bases fit TRBD1. Germline CDR1 is DFQATT and CDR2 is SNEGSKA (reference sequence). CDR3 length: 14 residues. V was clipped by 4 bases and J by 9 bases; unmatched bases: 13. In nucleotides, the CDR3 is TGCAGTGCTACCCCGGGACAGGGATACCAAGCGCAGTACTTC. It translates to CSATPGQGYQAQYF.

Many counts were recorded for this clonotype. CDR3 loop: CASNRWLAGDNEQFF. The CDR3 coding sequence is TGCGCCAGCAACCGCTGGCTAGCGGGGGACAATGAGCAGTTCTTC. The chain joins TRBV5-1 to TRBJ2-1, with 10 bases matching TRBD2. Germline lookup yields CDR1 SGHRS and CDR2 YFSETQ. The CDR3 length is 15 residues. V lost 6 bases and J lost 5; bases outside the gene matches: 8.

This clonotype was recorded at least ten times. The chain recombines TRBV10-3 with TRBJ2-1; D remains ambiguous. Trimming shortened V by 3 bases and J by 8 bases, and 17 bases separated the two germline ends. In germline, CDR1 is ENHRY, CDR2 SYGVKD. CDR3 size: 15 residues. The CDR3: CAISDSLALMDEQFF. The CDR3 DNA sequence: TGTGCCATCAGTGACTCGCTGGCCCTGATGGATGAGCAGTTCTTC.

This clonotype was seen repeatedly, ten times or more. J is TRBJ1-1 and V is TRBV6-5, with D possibly matching TRBD1 (6 bases). The germline V gene has CDR1 MNHEY and CDR2 SVGAGI. V dropped 2 bases and J dropped 4 bases, with 11 bases sitting between them. The CDR3 length is 14 residues. CDR3 sequence reads: CASSYRTGSTEAFF. CDR3 bases: TGTGCCAGCAGTTACCGCACAGGGAGCACTGAAGCTTTCTTT.

This clonotype came up many times. V and J are TRBV5-1 and TRBJ2-2, with D perhaps TRBD1 (6 bases). The V and J ends lost 5 bases and 1 base respectively, with 12 bases between them. The CDR3 runs 15 residues. The germline CDR1 and CDR2 sequences are SGHRS and YFSETQ. The CDR3 protein is CASSLGTQNTGELFF. CDR3 in DNA: TGCGCCAGCAGTCTTGGGACACAGAACACCGGGGAGCTGTTTTTT.

This clonotype was seen ten or more times. The chain couples TRBV7-8 to TRBJ2-1; possibly TRBD2 for D (6 bases). V was trimmed by 5 bases and J by 1 base, leaving 15 bases between them. This CDR3 region has 16 residues. The V gene's germline CDR1 is SGHVS and CDR2 FQNEAQ. Here the CDR3 reads CASSTPGLSSYNEQFF. In DNA, the CDR3 is TGTGCCAGCAGCACCCCGGGACTCTCTTCCTACAATGAGCAGTTCTTC. Filled out from reference TRBV7-8 and TRBJ2-1, the complete variable domain reads GAGVSQSPRYKVAKRGQDVALRCDPISGHVSLFWYQQALGQGPEFLTYFQNEAQLDKSGLPSDRFFAERPEGSVSTLKIQRTQQEDSAVYLCASSTPGLSSYNEQFFGPGTRLTVL.

Many counts were recorded for this clonotype. The rearrangement links TRBV10-3 to TRBJ1-6, with 7 bases fitting TRBD1. CDR1 ENHRY and CDR2 SYGVKD come from the germline V gene. J was trimmed by 5 bases and V by 6 bases; bases with no gene match: 4. CDR3 size: 14 residues. The CDR3 DNA sequence: TGTGCCATCAGGAGTACAGGGGATAATTCACCCCTCCACTTT. The encoded protein is CAIRSTGDNSPLHF.

The sample holds many counts of this clonotype. The genes are TRBV9 and TRBJ1-3; D possibly corresponds to TRBD1 (5 bases). Germline V gives CDR1 SGDLS, CDR2 YYNGEE. V lost 0 bases and J lost 3, with 16 bases in between. The CDR3 runs to 17 residues. The CDR3 loop is CASSVATGQGDGNTIYF. In DNA form, the CDR3 reads TGTGCCAGCAGCGTAGCTACGGGGCAGGGTGATGGAAACACCATATATTTT. Full variable domain (rest looked up from reference TRBV9 and TRBJ1-3): DSGVTQTPKHLITATGQRVTLRCSPRSGDLSVYWYQQSLDQGLQFLIQYYNGEERAKGNILERFSAQQFPDLHSELNLSSLELGDSALYFCASSVATGQGDGNTIYFGEGSWLTVV.

This clonotype was seen repeatedly, ten times or more. Here the CDR3 DNA reads TGCAGCGTTGCGAAGGGACAGGCATCATACAATGAGCAGTTCTTC. Translated: CSVAKGQASYNEQFF. This chain connects TRBV29-1 to TRBJ2-1; 8 bases align to TRBD1. The J segment lost 4 bases and the V segment lost 4 bases, leaving 9 bases of the junction unmatched. The germline gives CDR1 SQVTM, CDR2 ANQGSEA. The CDR3 consists of 15 residues.

This rearrangement joins TRBV15 to TRBJ2-5; D may correspond to TRBD1 or TRBD2 (5 bases each). Trimming cost V 6 bases and J 0 bases, with 20 bases left between them. The germline gives CDR1 LNHNV, CDR2 YYDKDF (reference sequence). The length of the CDR3 is 17 residues. CDR3 loop: CATRDSPGPNHQETQYF. CDR3 DNA: TGTGCCACCAGAGATTCACCGGGACCCAACCACCAAGAGACCCAGTACTTC.